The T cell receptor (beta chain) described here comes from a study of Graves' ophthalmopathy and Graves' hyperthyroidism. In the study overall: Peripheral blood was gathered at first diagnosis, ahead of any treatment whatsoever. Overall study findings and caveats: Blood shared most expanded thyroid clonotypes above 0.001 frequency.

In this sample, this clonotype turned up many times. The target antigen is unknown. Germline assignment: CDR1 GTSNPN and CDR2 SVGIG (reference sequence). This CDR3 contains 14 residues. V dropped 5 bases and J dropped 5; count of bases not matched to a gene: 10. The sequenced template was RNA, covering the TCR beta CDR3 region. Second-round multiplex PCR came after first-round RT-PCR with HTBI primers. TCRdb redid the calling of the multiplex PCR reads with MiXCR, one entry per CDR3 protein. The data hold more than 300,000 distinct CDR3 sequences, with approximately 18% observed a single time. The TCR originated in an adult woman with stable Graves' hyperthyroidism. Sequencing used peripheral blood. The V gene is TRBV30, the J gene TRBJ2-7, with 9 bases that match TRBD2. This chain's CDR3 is CAWGLAPAFHEQYF. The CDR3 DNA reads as TGTGCCTGGGGACTAGCGCCAGCTTTCCACGAGCAGTACTTC.